This entry features one TCR beta chain sequence. Its antigen is not identified. This sample is part of a study of beta chain features in type 1 diabetes. Study in general: Cells sorted and examined across all samples totaled roughly 100,000,000.

With 4 bases removed from V and 3 bases from J, the gap between germline ends came to 26 bases. The CDR3 length is 19 residues. Germline V gene lookup returns CDR1 KGHSH and CDR2 LQKENI. Study results and caveats: Type 1 diabetes patients had moderately but significantly shorter TCRB CDR3s in all four CD4+ subsets. Shorter templates may be favored by PCR, equally so in patients and controls. Using cDNA template may skew counts toward highly expressing activated cells. Whether HLA type influences TCRB rearrangement remained unresolved here.

Of the isolated RNA, all was reverse transcribed, and so the sequenced material was expressed TCRB transcripts. Using immunoSEQ multiplex PCR, the repertoire was profiled, and TCRdb retains in-frame clones only, with some absent. The sample has around 710,000 clones; around 12% are singletons. The TCR was taken from a young man with type 1 diabetes. The chain carries TRBV18 and TRBJ2-3; tentatively, D is TRBD1 or TRBD2 (5 bases each). Source material: naive CD4+ T cells from blood. CDR3 DNA sequence: TGTGCCAGCTCACACCTCTCTTTCTCGGACGCGAGGGGTACAGATACGCAGTATTTT. As protein: CASSHLSFSDARGTDTQYF.